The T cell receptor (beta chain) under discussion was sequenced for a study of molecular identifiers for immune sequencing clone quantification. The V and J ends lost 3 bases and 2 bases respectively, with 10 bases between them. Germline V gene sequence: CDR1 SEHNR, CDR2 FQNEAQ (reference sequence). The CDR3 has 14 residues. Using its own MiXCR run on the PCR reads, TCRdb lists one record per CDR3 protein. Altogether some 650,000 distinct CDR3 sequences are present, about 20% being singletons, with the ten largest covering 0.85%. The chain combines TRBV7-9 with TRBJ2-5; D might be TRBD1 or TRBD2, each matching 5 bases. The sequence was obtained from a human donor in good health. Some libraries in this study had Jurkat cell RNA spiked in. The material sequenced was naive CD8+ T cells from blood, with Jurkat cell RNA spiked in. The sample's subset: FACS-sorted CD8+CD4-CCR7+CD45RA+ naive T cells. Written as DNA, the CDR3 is TGTGCCAGCAGCTTTGTGGGGGTTCAAGAGACCCAGTACTTC. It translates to CASSFVGVQETQYF.